This T cell receptor beta chain was captured in a study of Graves' ophthalmopathy and Graves' hyperthyroidism. Having ophthalmopathy, the donors showed moderate-to-severe activity, CAS ≥3 and NOSPECS ≥4, with disease lasting under 3 months. Other autoimmune diseases, uncontrolled infections, pregnancy or lactation led to the exclusion of patients. The starting material, about 9.5 ml of fresh peripheral blood, provided the PBMCs. Amplified TCR beta CDR3 regions were obtained using RNA transcripts as template. The authors performed first-round RT-PCR with HTBI primers and then a second-round multiplex PCR. TCRdb passed the multiplex PCR reads through MiXCR, listing each CDR3 protein once. The sample comprises about 700,000 distinct CDR3 sequences, roughly two fifths of which are singletons, and roughly 3% rests with the top ten. Notes on this clonotype: Its matching antigen is unknown.

V dropped 6 bases and J dropped 4; count of bases not matched to a gene: 10. This CDR3 has 15 amino acids. Germline CDR1 reads WSHSY; CDR2 reads SAAADI. Overall study findings and caveats: Sensitivity of 60% to 71% and specificity of 72% to 80% were achieved by the model that predicted ophthalmopathy progression.

V usage is TRBV10-2 and J usage is TRBJ2-5, with 8 bases fitting TRBD2. Sequencing was carried out using peripheral blood. The TCR sequence derives from an adult man with Graves' ophthalmopathy. The CDR3 protein is CASSVREAGAETQYF. Written as DNA, the CDR3 is TGCGCCAGCAGCGTCCGGGAAGCGGGGGCAGAGACCCAGTACTTC.